A selection of T cell receptor beta chains follows, all from one sample in a study of T-cell memory formation after mild COVID-19. TCRdb fed the 5' RACE reads into MiXCR, producing one record per CDR3 protein. The profile shows approximately 65,000 distinct CDR3 sequences, 16% of them singletons. The sample comprised PBMCs or a T cell subset sorted from them (not recorded which). These receptors originate from an adult woman who had mild COVID-19 (a few samples of this study predate the infection). Cell type and time point are not known. Both conserved end residues are part of each CDR3. The order of the fields is V gene, clone size, D gene, J gene, CDR3 protein, CDR3 DNA. The D gene is left open where the match is weak. Expanded clones are given a class, and other clones once, few, many or no size at all.

>TRBV29-1|-|-|TRBJ2-4
CSFSGRDIQYF
TGCAGTTTTTCTGGAAGGGACATTCAGTACTTC
>TRBV27|few|-|TRBJ2-7
CASSLARGTSYEQYF
TGTGCCAGCAGTCTCGCCCGGGGCACATCCTACGAGCAGTACTTC
>TRBV13|-|TRBD2|TRBJ2-7
CASSWGGYEQYF
TGTGCCAGCAGCTGGGGGGGGTACGAGCAGTACTTC
>TRBV29-1|few|TRBD1|TRBJ1-2
CSVSVRGQSRRGYTF
TGCAGCGTTTCGGTCAGGGGGCAGTCGAGGAGGGGCTACACCTTC
>TRBV2|medium-sized|-|TRBJ2-2
CASSARVVGELFF
TGTGCCAGCAGTGCCCGGGTTGTCGGGGAGCTGTTTTTT
>TRBV7-9|-|-|TRBJ2-6
CASSDTGFSGANVLTF
TGTGCCAGCAGTGACACAGGATTCTCTGGGGCCAACGTCCTGACTTTC
>TRBV20-1|few|TRBD2|TRBJ2-1
CSARRLAGLMGNEQFF
TGCAGTGCTCGGAGACTAGCGGGACTTATGGGCAATGAGCAGTTCTTC
>TRBV7-6|few|TRBD1|TRBJ2-2
CASSSPDRETLTGELFF
TGTGCCAGCAGCTCCCCGGACAGGGAGACCTTAACCGGGGAGCTGTTTTTT
>TRBV4-2|-|-|TRBJ2-1
CASSQEMTASYNEQFF
TGTGCCAGCAGCCAAGAGATGACTGCCTCCTACAATGAGCAGTTCTTC
>TRBV6-6|few|-|TRBJ2-7
CASSYVGYEQYF
TGTGCCAGCAGTTACGTAGGGTACGAGCAGTACTTC
>TRBV24-1|few|TRBD1|TRBJ2-1
CATSDGTGYNEQFF
TGTGCCACCAGTGATGGGACAGGTTACAATGAGCAGTTCTTC
>TRBV5-1|-|-|TRBJ2-1
CASSLRVSGTINEQFF
TGCGCCAGCAGCTTGAGGGTTAGCGGTACAATCAATGAGCAGTTCTTC
>TRBV7-9|few|TRBD1|TRBJ1-5
CASTQGAQPQHF
TGTGCCAGCACCCAGGGGGCCCAGCCCCAGCATTTT
>TRBV20-1|-|-|TRBJ2-1
CSARVRRIEGSYNEQFF
TGCAGTGCTAGAGTTCGCCGAATCGAGGGTTCCTACAATGAGCAGTTCTTC
>TRBV19|-|TRBD1|TRBJ2-7
CASSIHRDSYYEQYF
TGTGCCAGTAGTATCCATCGGGACAGCTACTACGAGCAGTACTTC
>TRBV29-1|many|TRBD2|TRBJ2-3
CSDRAGGTDTQYF
TGCAGCGACCGGGCGGGAGGCACAGATACGCAGTATTTT
>TRBV7-6|few|-|TRBJ2-3
CASSRGFGIQYF
TGTGCCAGCAGCCGTGGGTTTGGGATTCAGTATTTT
>TRBV20-1|few|TRBD2|TRBJ2-7
CSARNFLAGIYEQYF
TGCAGTGCTAGAAATTTCCTAGCGGGGATCTACGAGCAGTACTTC
>TRBV7-2|few|TRBD2|TRBJ2-1
CASSSAIEGLAGVLSYNEQFF
TGTGCCAGCAGCTCGGCAATAGAGGGACTAGCGGGGGTTCTCTCCTACAATGAGCAGTTCTTC
>TRBV6-2/TRBV6-3|-|TRBD2|TRBJ2-1
CASSYLVSGTSRTYNEQFF
TGTGCCAGCAGTTACTTGGTTAGCGGGACCTCCCGCACCTACAATGAGCAGTTCTTC
>TRBV5-5|few|-|TRBJ2-1
CASSLRPAGNEQFF
TGTGCCAGCAGCTTAAGACCGGCCGGTAATGAGCAGTTCTTC
>TRBV6-5|few|-|TRBJ1-1
CASSPKGGNTEAFF
TGTGCCAGCAGCCCAAAGGGGGGGAACACTGAAGCTTTCTTT
>TRBV7-8|-|TRBD1|TRBJ2-2
CASSQTGKVGELFF
TGTGCCAGCAGCCAGACAGGGAAAGTAGGGGAGCTGTTTTTT
>TRBV24-1|-|TRBD1|TRBJ2-1
CATSRQGPYNEQFF
TGTGCCACCAGTCGACAGGGCCCCTACAATGAGCAGTTCTTC
>TRBV3-1|-|-|TRBJ2-2
CASSQDIQGVSELFF
TGTGCCAGCAGCCAAGATATACAGGGTGTGTCGGAGCTGTTTTTT
>TRBV4-1|-|TRBD2|TRBJ2-1
CASSPLTGGYNEQFF
TGCGCCAGCAGCCCCTTGACGGGGGGCTACAATGAGCAGTTCTTC
>TRBV4-1|few|TRBD1|TRBJ2-7
CASSHDGTGFREQYF
TGCGCCAGCAGCCATGACGGGACAGGCTTTCGCGAGCAGTACTTC
>TRBV20-1|few|-|TRBJ2-1
CSARDFSMGNFEQFF
TGCAGTGCTAGAGATTTTTCTATGGGGAATTTTGAGCAGTTCTTC
>TRBV7-9|-|-|TRBJ2-3
CASSYEGLGVADTQYF
TGTGCCAGCAGCTACGAGGGATTAGGGGTAGCAGATACGCAGTATTTT
>TRBV6-5|-|-|TRBJ2-6
CASRDPNSGANVLTF
TGTGCCAGCAGGGATCCTAACTCTGGGGCCAACGTCCTGACTTTC
>TRBV27|-|-|TRBJ1-2
CASSLSMDPGGGYTF
TGTGCCAGCAGTTTATCGATGGACCCCGGGGGGGGCTACACCTTC
>TRBV7-8|-|-|TRBJ1-2
CASSLPQTGTANYGYTF
TGTGCCAGCAGCTTACCCCAAACAGGGACCGCTAACTATGGCTACACCTTC
>TRBV28|-|TRBD2|TRBJ2-7
CASSLAGAPSEQYF
TGTGCCAGCAGCTTAGCGGGAGCTCCTTCCGAGCAGTACTTC
>TRBV6-2/TRBV6-3|-|TRBD2|TRBJ2-7
CASSYSGIRYEQYF
TGTGCCAGCAGTTACAGCGGGATAAGGTACGAGCAGTACTTC
>TRBV5-1|few|-|TRBJ2-3
CASSLTGGGSTDTQYF
TGCGCCAGCAGCTTGACAGGTGGGGGAAGCACAGATACGCAGTATTTT
>TRBV21-1|-|-|TRBJ2-3
CASSTRVGKGDTQYF
TGTGCCAGCAGCACCCGAGTGGGGAAGGGAGATACGCAGTATTTT
>TRBV5-4|few|-|TRBJ2-7
CASSSRGQFPYEQYF
TGTGCCAGCAGCTCCAGGGGACAATTTCCCTACGAGCAGTACTTC
>TRBV5-1|few|-|TRBJ2-2
CASSLYVVANPNENTGELFF
TGCGCCAGCAGCTTGTATGTTGTGGCCAATCCTAATGAAAACACCGGGGAGCTGTTTTTT
>TRBV5-6|-|-|TRBJ2-1
CASSSYGTPYNEQFF
TGTGCCAGCAGCTCCTACGGAACACCGTACAATGAGCAGTTCTTC
>TRBV4-3|-|-|TRBJ2-5
CASSQEMGTGFLETQYF
TGCGCCAGCAGCCAAGAAATGGGAACAGGGTTCTTAGAGACCCAGTACTTC
>TRBV30|few|-|TRBJ1-1
CAWSISWNTEAFF
TGTGCCTGGAGTATTTCGTGGAACACTGAAGCTTTCTTT
>TRBV5-1|few|TRBD2|TRBJ2-1
CASSLEGTSGGPRGNEQFF
TGCGCCAGCAGCTTGGAGGGGACTAGCGGGGGACCGAGAGGAAATGAGCAGTTCTTC